These 6 T cell receptor beta chains were sequenced from one sample in a study of blood T cells in healthy people across ages (dated by TCRdb to about 2015). Library preparation used 5' RACE. The sequencer was an Illumina HiSeq 2500. A second PCR of about 7 to 12 cycles was run with a J-beta primer mix and a sample-barcoded 5' primer. In-frame beta chains were kept once TCRdb had trimmed the public reads at Q25 with fastp and called clones with MiXCR. Every entry covers one CDR3 protein and lists the most common genes and DNA from its rows. The sample yields approximately 1.5 million distinct CDR3 sequences; around 35% were counted once. The top ten clonotypes cover over 9% of the sample. The sample was blood. The receptor source for this set is a woman in her twenties or thirties in good health.

This clonotype was observed a handful of times. The rearrangement joins TRBV20-1 to TRBJ2-5, with 7 bases lining up with TRBD2. The CDR3 sequence is 15 residues long. Germline-derived CDR1 and CDR2 are DFQATT and SNEGSKA (reference sequence). J lost 5 bases, V lost 0 bases, and 9 bases had no gene match. The CDR3 bases are TGCAGTGCTAGAGATAGACTAGCCCCCGGGGAGACCCAGTACTTC. This gives the protein CSARDRLAPGETQYF.

There are a few counts of this clonotype. The gene calls are TRBV6-5 and TRBJ1-5, with 7 nucleotides matching TRBD1. J gave up 5 bases and V 6 bases, and 7 bases lay outside the gene matches. The CDR3 loop spans 14 amino acids. Germline V lookup: CDR1 MNHEY, CDR2 SVGAGI. CDR3 DNA: TGTGCCAGCAGGAGACAGGGTAGGGATCAGCCCCAGCATTTT. This encodes CASRRQGRDQPQHF.

This clonotype was seen more than once but under ten times. The DNA for the CDR3 is TGTGCCAGCAGGGAGGGCGCAGAGACCCAGTACTTC. Amino acid sequence: CASREGAETQYF. The chain couples TRBV6-6 to TRBJ2-5; D may be TRBD2 (6 bases). V shed 6 bases and J shed 4 bases, with 9 bases lying between them. Germline CDR1 is MNHNY and CDR2 is SVGAGI (reference sequence). This CDR3 spans 12 amino acids.

The chain combines TRBV28 with TRBJ2-5, with TRBD1 matching over 7 bases. V lost 5 bases to trimming and J lost 3 bases; unmatched junction nucleotides: 9. The CDR3 extends over 15 amino acids. Germline CDR1 is MDHEN and CDR2 is SYDVKM. The CDR3, as DNA: TGTGCCAGCAGTGCAAGGGACAGCGTTAAAGAGACCCAGTACTTC. This gives the protein CASSARDSVKETQYF.

V gene TRBV3-1 combines with J gene TRBJ1-1; no clear D. The CDR3 sequence is 13 residues long. CDR1 and CDR2 from the germline V gene are LGHDT and YNNKEL (reference sequence). Trimming took 4 bases from V and 6 from J, leaving 12 bases between them. CDR3 protein: CASSPGSPPEAFF. Written as DNA, the CDR3 is TGTGCCAGCAGCCCGGGCAGCCCCCCTGAAGCTTTCTTT. Looking up the rest from reference TRBV3-1 and TRBJ1-1 gives the full variable domain: DTAVSQTPKYLVTQMGNDKSIKCEQNLGHDTMYWYKQDSKKFLKIMFSYNNKELIINETVPNRFSPKSPDKAHLNLHINSLELGDSAVYFCASSPGSPPEAFFGQGTRLTVV.

The V call is TRBV3-1, the J call TRBJ1-5; unclear D gene. This CDR3 spans 17 amino acids. Germline lookup yields CDR1 LGHDT and CDR2 YNNKEL (reference sequence). Between the trimmed V and J ends, which lost 0 bases and 2 bases, there was a span of 14 bases. CDR3 region: CASSQDSGDIGNQPQHF. CDR3 in DNA: TGTGCCAGCAGCCAAGATTCTGGGGATATAGGCAATCAGCCCCAGCATTTT.